Listed here are 25 T cell receptor beta chains from one sample, sequenced in a study of T cells in Graves' hyperthyroidism and ophthalmopathy (dated by TCRdb to the late 2010s). Library preparation was by multiplex PCR. The reads were generated on an Illumina HiSeq 2000. The TCR beta CDR3 regions were amplified from RNA transcripts. For the first round of RT-PCR on the TCR CDR3, the HTBI primer set was used together with the Qiagen OneStep RT-PCR kit. TCRdb passed the public sequencing reads through fastp at Q25 and MiXCR, retaining productive beta sequences. Every CDR3 protein is listed once, alongside the most common genes and DNA of its rows. The table for this sample lists more than 55,000 distinct CDR3 sequences; approximately 50% of them were counted only once. The ten largest make up approximately 3.6% of the sample. Sequenced input: blood. The receptors here all came from a woman aged 60-75 years with Graves' ophthalmopathy.

This clonotype was recorded many times. This chain joins TRBV14 and TRBJ2-3; 10 nucleotides agree with TRBD2. Germline trimming cut 1 base from V and 2 bases from J; bases unmatched to any gene: 3. The CDR3 spans 16 residues. Germline CDR1 and CDR2: SGHDN and FVKESK. This CDR3 is CASSQGTSGNTDTQYF. The DNA for the CDR3 is TGTGCCAGCAGCCAAGGGACTAGCGGAAACACAGATACGCAGTATTTT. Using reference TRBV14 and TRBJ2-3 for the parts outside the CDR3, the full variable domain is EAGVTQFPSHSVIEKGQTVTLRCDPISGHDNLYWYRRVMGKEIKFLLHFVKESKQDESGMPNNRFLAERTGGTYSTLKVQPAELEDSGVYFCASSQGTSGNTDTQYFGPGTRLTVL.

With regard to this clonotype: It is unclear where the CDR3 begins or ends on the DNA, so no DNA is shown, and the CDR3 is as TCRdb lists it. V gene TRBV9 combines with J gene TRBJ1-1; TRBD1, the table's D call, lacks a check against the DNA. Ends included, the CDR3 has 21 residues. Germline values: CDR1 SGDLS, CDR2 YYNGEE. Here the CDR3 reads CASSVDRVDEQYFGPGTEAFF.

This clonotype was counted at least ten times. V gene TRBV12-3 or TRBV12-4 combines with J gene TRBJ2-2; 11 nucleotides align to TRBD1. J lost 6 bases, V lost 8 bases, and 8 bases had no gene match. The CDR3 loop spans 15 amino acids. As DNA, the CDR3 is TGTGCCAGCCCAATAGGGACAGGGGGTCCCGGGGAGCTGTTTTTT. Encoded protein: CASPIGTGGPGELFF.

The chain carries TRBV6-1 and TRBJ2-3; 12 nucleotides agree with TRBD2. The CDR3 loop spans 15 amino acids. The V and J ends lost 3 bases and 4 bases, in that order; junction bases with no gene match: 2. CDR1 is MNHNS and CDR2 is SASEGT in the germline V gene. CDR3 sequence reads: CASSDLAGGPDTQYF. The CDR3 DNA reads TGTGCCAGCAGTGATCTAGCGGGAGGGCCAGATACGCAGTATTTT.

The rearrangement uses TRBV20-1 and TRBJ2-7; possibly TRBD1 for D (5 bases). This CDR3 region has 12 residues. The V gene's germline CDR1 is DFQATT and CDR2 SNEGSKA (reference sequence). The V end was cut by 3 bases, the J end by 6 bases, with 12 bases between. CDR3 in DNA: TGCAGTGCTAGTGGTGGGGCGGCCGAGCAGTACTTC. Protein sequence: CSASGGAAEQYF.

This clonotype was counted once. The chain joins TRBV7-3 to TRBJ1-2; 8 positions match TRBD1. The J segment lost 8 bases and the V segment lost 6 bases, leaving 11 bases of the junction unmatched. The CDR3 is 14 amino acids. The V gene's germline CDR1 is SGHTA and CDR2 FQGTGA. The CDR3 here is CASRDGQGRSGYTF. As DNA, the CDR3 is TGTGCCAGCAGGGACGGACAGGGACGAAGCGGCTACACCTTC.

The chain recombines TRBV24-1 with TRBJ1-5, with 7 bases identical to TRBD1. The V gene's germline CDR1 is KGHDR and CDR2 SFDVKD. The ends lost 5 bases at V and 14 bases at J; junction bases unmatched: 20. There are 16 residues in the CDR3. CDR3 DNA: TGTGCCACCAGTGTTTCCCACAGGGGAGGTTTCTCCTACGAGCATTTT. This gives the protein CATSVSHRGGFSYEHF.

The gene calls are TRBV6-4 and TRBJ2-1, with D possibly called TRBD1 or TRBD2 (5 bases each). The germline gives CDR1 MRHNA, CDR2 SNTAGT. The CDR3 totals 13 residues. Between the trimmed V and J ends, which lost 3 bases and 7 bases, there was a span of 10 bases. The CDR3 bases are TGTGCCAGCAGTGAGGGGACGGAGAATGAGCAGTTCTTC. As protein: CASSEGTENEQFF.

Ten or more counts support this clonotype. The V gene is TRBV4-1, the J gene TRBJ2-7; 9 bases agree with TRBD2. V lost 5 bases to trimming and J lost 1 base; unmatched junction nucleotides: 6. The germline V gene encodes CDR1 MGHRA and CDR2 YSYEKL. The CDR3 consists of 15 residues. The CDR3 region is CASSGGRGSSYEQYF. The DNA of the CDR3 is TGCGCCAGCAGCGGCGGGAGGGGATCTTCCTACGAGCAGTACTTC.

This clonotype was detected ten times or more. CDR3 amino acids: CASSQEVRSGNTIYF. The CDR3 region has the DNA TGCGCCAGCAGCCAAGAGGTCAGGTCAGGAAACACCATATATTTT. V and J are TRBV4-1 and TRBJ1-3, with no clear D. The V end lost 0 bases, the J end lost 4 bases, and 10 bases lay between the germline ends. This CDR3 is built from 15 residues. Per germline, CDR1 MGHRA and CDR2 YSYEKL.

This clonotype was counted ten times or more. The chain carries TRBV19 and TRBJ2-2; D is possibly TRBD2 (6 bases). Germline assignment: CDR1 LNHDA and CDR2 SQIVND (reference sequence). The CDR3 consists of 16 residues. Trimming pared 3 bases from V and 3 bases from J, leaving 14 bases between. Written as DNA, the CDR3 is TGTGCCAGTAGTATGGCGCGGGGATCGTACACCGGGGAGCTGTTTTTT. This encodes CASSMARGSYTGELFF.

In this sample, this clonotype turned up many times. V gene TRBV12-3 or TRBV12-4 combines with J gene TRBJ1-1; D gene ambiguous. This CDR3 has 13 amino acids. V lost 1 base to trimming and J lost 11 bases, with 14 bases between them. CDR3 sequence (DNA): TGTGCCAGCAGTTTAGATAGTCAGATCGGGGCTTTCTTT. It codes for CASSLDSQIGAFF.

This clonotype has only one observation. The chain is built from TRBV5-6 and TRBJ2-3; TRBD2 matches at 9 bases. The ends lost 0 bases at V and 2 bases at J; junction bases unmatched: 4. The CDR3 extends over 16 amino acids. The germline CDR1 and CDR2 sequences are SGHDT and YYEEEE. The CDR3 region has the DNA TGTGCCAGCAGCTTGGGGGAGCGGGAGGTCACAGATACGCAGTATTTT. Protein sequence: CASSLGEREVTDTQYF.

The rearrangement links TRBV20-1 to TRBJ1-5, with 11 nucleotides matching TRBD1. Germline V gene sequence: CDR1 DFQATT, CDR2 SNEGSKA (reference sequence). V shed 6 bases, J shed 5 bases, and the junction held 12 bases outside the gene matches. The CDR3 is made up of 16 amino acids. The CDR3 DNA follows: TGCAGTGCCAGCAGCGAGGACAGGGGGCTGGATCAGCCCCAGCATTTT. Its translation is CSASSEDRGLDQPQHF.

The rearrangement joins TRBV6-5 to TRBJ2-3, with 7 bases matching TRBD1. The V gene's germline CDR1 is MNHEY and CDR2 SVGAGI. The CDR3 length is 15 residues. V shed 7 bases, J shed 3 bases, and the junction held 10 bases outside the gene matches. The CDR3: CASNEQGLGTDTQYF. In DNA form, the CDR3 reads TGTGCCAGCAACGAACAGGGGCTGGGGACAGATACGCAGTATTTT.

The genes are TRBV15 and TRBJ2-6, with D perhaps assigned TRBD1 or TRBD2 (5 bases each). Trimming cost V 3 bases and J 0 bases, with 18 bases left between them. The CDR3 length is 19 residues. The germline V gene encodes CDR1 LNHNV and CDR2 YYDKDF (reference sequence). The CDR3 DNA sequence: TGTGCCACCAGCAGTGCTGAGGGGCGACCGTCCTCTGGGGCCAACGTCCTGACTTTC. Translated, it gives CATSSAEGRPSSGANVLTF.

The chain carries TRBV20-1 and TRBJ2-1, with 11 bases identical to TRBD2. CDR1 is DFQATT and CDR2 is SNEGSKA in the germline V gene (reference sequence). V was clipped by 5 bases and J by 7 bases; unmatched bases: 16. The CDR3 has 17 residues. CDR3 protein: CSALPTSGAELGNEQFF. CDR3 nucleotides: TGCAGTGCTCTCCCGACTAGCGGGGCGGAGCTTGGGAATGAGCAGTTCTTC.

This clonotype was found many times. The rearrangement joins TRBV5-1 to TRBJ2-3, with D maybe TRBD2 (6 bases). Per the germline V gene, CDR1 is SGHRS and CDR2 is YFSETQ. This CDR3 contains 15 residues. Trimming took 0 bases from V and 2 from J, leaving 10 bases between them. The CDR3 loop is CASSLAGTATDTQYF. The CDR3 DNA reads TGCGCCAGCAGCTTGGCCGGGACTGCCACAGATACGCAGTATTTT.

This sequence joins TRBV7-9 and TRBJ2-1; no clear D gene. V shed 3 bases and J shed 9 bases, with 9 bases lying between them. Germline lookup yields CDR1 SEHNR and CDR2 FQNEAQ (reference sequence). The CDR3 covers 12 residues. The CDR3 DNA follows: TGTGCCAGCAGCTTGACTCCGGGTGAGCAGTTCTTC. Protein: CASSLTPGEQFF.

This clonotype was counted many times. The chain is built from TRBV6-2 or TRBV6-3 and TRBJ1-1, with 10 bases identical to TRBD1. Looked up from germline, CDR1 is MNHEY and CDR2 is SVGEGT. The CDR3 sequence is 18 residues long. J was trimmed by 1 base and V by 2 bases; bases with no gene match: 10. CDR3 nucleotides: TGTGCCAGCAGTTACCCGCCGGGACAGGGGCGTGGGAACACTGAAGCTTTCTTT. This gives the protein CASSYPPGQGRGNTEAFF.

In this sample, this clonotype turned up many times. The genes are TRBV6-1 and TRBJ1-4; no clear D gene. With 2 bases removed from V and 4 bases from J, the gap between germline ends came to 8 bases. This CDR3 is 14 amino acids long. Germline CDR1 MNHNS, CDR2 SASEGT. CDR3 sequence: CASSEFRDNEKLFF. The CDR3, as DNA: TGTGCCAGCAGTGAATTTAGGGATAATGAAAAACTGTTTTTT.

With regard to this clonotype: The final CDR3 position lacks the conserved phenylalanine or tryptophan, pointing to a likely read error. The chain recombines TRBV30 with TRBJ1-1; D is possibly TRBD1 (6 bases). CDR1 GTSNPN and CDR2 SVGIG come from the germline V gene (reference sequence). This CDR3 has 12 amino acids. Trimming cost V 1 base and J 8 bases, with 11 bases left between them. The CDR3, as DNA: TGTGCCTGGAGTGCCACGGGACAAGAAGCTTTCTCT. Its translation: CAWSATGQEAFS.

This chain uses TRBV10-3 with TRBJ1-1; 8 nucleotides agree with TRBD1. V dropped 4 bases and J dropped 5; count of bases not matched to a gene: 3. Germline CDR1 reads ENHRY; CDR2 reads SYGVKD. The CDR3 extends over 13 amino acids. Here the CDR3 DNA reads TGTGCCATCAGTGTCAGGGGGCCAACTGAAGCTTTCTTT. Translated, it gives CAISVRGPTEAFF.

The chain links TRBV5-1 to TRBJ2-3; 9 bases are shared with TRBD2. V gave up 2 bases and J gave up 1 base; unmatched junction bases: 5. The CDR3 is 16 residues long. CDR1 and CDR2 (germline): SGHRS, YFSETQ. CDR3 residues: CASSLPGTSRTDTQYF. In nucleotides, the CDR3 is TGCGCCAGCAGCTTACCCGGGACTAGCCGCACAGATACGCAGTATTTT.

This clonotype was observed at least ten times. The V gene is TRBV14, the J gene TRBJ2-1; 8 positions agree with TRBD2. The CDR3 is 16 residues long. Trimming removed 4 bases from V and 5 bases from J; junction bases left unmatched: 10. Germline CDR1 and CDR2: SGHDN and FVKESK. CDR3 residues: CASSRRAGVGDNEQFF. In nucleotides, the CDR3 is TGTGCCAGCAGCCGGCGAGCGGGAGTAGGGGACAATGAGCAGTTCTTC. Combining the CDR3 with reference TRBV14 and TRBJ2-1 gives the whole variable domain EAGVTQFPSHSVIEKGQTVTLRCDPISGHDNLYWYRRVMGKEIKFLLHFVKESKQDESGMPNNRFLAERTGGTYSTLKVQPAELEDSGVYFCASSRRAGVGDNEQFFGPGTRLTVL.